The next 20 T cell receptor beta chains were all read from a single sample in a study of T cells in Graves' hyperthyroidism and ophthalmopathy. Amplified TCR beta CDR3 regions came from RNA transcripts. The TCR CDR3 was amplified in a first-round RT-PCR using the HTBI primer set. TCRdb re-derived calls from the multiplex PCR reads in MiXCR, one entry per CDR3 protein. This sample has approximately 600,000 distinct CDR3 sequences, with around 21% found just once. Sequenced: blood. The receptors originated from a man aged 25 to 40 with Graves' ophthalmopathy.

This clonotype was seen more than once but under ten times. The chain has TRBV28 and TRBJ2-1, with 14 bases that match TRBD2. V was pared by 2 bases and J by 9 bases, with 3 bases of the junction left unmatched. The CDR3 sequence is 15 residues long. Germline assignment: CDR1 MDHEN and CDR2 SYDVKM. Here the CDR3 reads CASSLGTSGRREQFF. The CDR3 DNA reads TGTGCCAGCAGTTTAGGGACTAGCGGGAGACGTGAGCAGTTCTTC.

In this sample, this clonotype turned up a few times. The V and J genes are TRBV4-1 and TRBJ2-5, with D possibly matching TRBD1 (6 bases). V was clipped by 4 bases and J by 4 bases, with 16 bases between them. The germline V gene has CDR1 MGHRA and CDR2 YSYEKL. This CDR3 is built from 15 residues. In DNA form, the CDR3 reads TGCGCCAGCAGCCCCCCGACAGGCATCTCAGAGACCCAGTACTTC. This translates into CASSPPTGISETQYF.

CDR3 region: CASSVDSNSGNTIYF. In nucleotides, the CDR3 is TGTGCCAGCAGCGTAGACAGCAACTCTGGAAACACCATATATTTT. This chain joins TRBV9 and TRBJ1-3; D ambiguous. From germline, CDR1 is SGDLS and CDR2 YYNGEE. The ends were cut back, 0 bases at V and 0 bases at J, with 7 bases in the middle. This CDR3 spans 15 amino acids.

V gene TRBV15 combines with J gene TRBJ1-5, with a weak D call TRBD1 (6 bases). Germline V gene sequence: CDR1 LNHNV, CDR2 YYDKDF (reference sequence). This CDR3 has 15 amino acids. The ends were cut back, 1 base at V and 7 bases at J, with 14 bases in the middle. The CDR3 nucleotides read TGTGCCACCAGCAGAGCGCCCGGGGGCTTCCAGCCCCAGCATTTT. Encoded protein: CATSRAPGGFQPQHF.

The sample holds a few counts of this clonotype. This chain uses TRBV7-2 with TRBJ2-6; 10 bases map to TRBD2. CDR1 is SGHTA, CDR2 FQGNSA, per germline. The CDR3 loop spans 18 amino acids. V trimming: 7 bases; J trimming: 2 bases; junction bases outside the gene matches: 11. CDR3 nucleotide sequence: TGTGCCAGCACCGCACTAGCGGGAAGCCTCCCTGGGGCCAACGTCCTGACTTTC. Translating it yields CASTALAGSLPGANVLTF.

The chain carries TRBV18 and TRBJ2-1; 9 bases line up with TRBD2. Per germline, CDR1 KGHSH and CDR2 LQKENI. V shed 5 bases and J 2 bases; nucleotides not matched to a gene: 4. There are 15 residues in the CDR3. CDR3 coding DNA: TGTGCCAGCTCAAGGCGGGAGGGCCCCTACAATGAGCAGTTCTTC. This gives the protein CASSRREGPYNEQFF.

This clonotype was seen ten or more times. V gene TRBV28 combines with J gene TRBJ2-3; D may match TRBD1 or TRBD2 (5 bases each). Germline CDR1 and CDR2: MDHEN and SYDVKM. The germline V and J ends were trimmed by 6 bases and 1 base, with 17 bases remaining between them. The CDR3 covers 16 residues. CDR3 bases: TGTGCCAGCAGCCTCTGGGGGTCGGCGGGCACAGATACGCAGTATTTT. Its protein product is CASSLWGSAGTDTQYF. Filled out from reference TRBV28 and TRBJ2-3, the complete variable domain reads DVKVTQSSRYLVKRTGEKVFLECVQDMDHENMFWYRQDPGLGLRLIYFSYDVKMKEKGDIPEGYSVSREKKERFSLILESASTNQTSMYLCASSLWGSAGTDTQYFGPGTRLTVL.

This clonotype was detected only once. V usage is TRBV2 and J usage is TRBJ2-7; TRBD2 is a possible D gene (6 bases). The CDR3 is 14 amino acids. The germline V gene encodes CDR1 SNHLY and CDR2 FYNNEI. Deletions cut 5 bases from V and 2 bases from J, with 13 bases between. CDR3 in DNA: TGTGCCAGCAGTCACAGTACTAGCACCTACGAGCAGTACTTC. Encoded protein: CASSHSTSTYEQYF.

This chain connects TRBV6-1 to TRBJ2-5; TRBD1 agrees at 8 bases. The germline V gene has CDR1 MNHNS and CDR2 SASEGT. This CDR3 has 14 residues. Trimming cost V 6 bases and J 4 bases; bases outside gene matches: 7. The CDR3 spells CASSLDRERETQYF. For the CDR3, the DNA is TGTGCCAGCAGCCTGGACAGGGAGAGAGAGACCCAGTACTTC.

This clonotype was picked up many times. The gene calls are TRBV30 and TRBJ2-7, with 10 bases matching TRBD1. Germline CDR1 reads GTSNPN; CDR2 reads SVGIG (reference sequence). This CDR3 spans 15 amino acids. The J segment lost 6 bases and the V segment lost 4 bases, leaving 12 bases of the junction unmatched. In nucleotides, the CDR3 is TGTGCCTGGAAGACTCCGGGACAGGGGAGGGGCGAGCAGTACTTC. Amino acid sequence: CAWKTPGQGRGEQYF.

CDR3 DNA: TGTGCCTGGAGTGTAACCCACCCGGACTTCGAACCTCTTGGGGTGGAAGCTTTCTTT. This translates into CAWSVTHPDFEPLGVEAFF. The chain is built from TRBV30 and TRBJ1-1; D not certain. This CDR3 contains 19 residues. Trimming shortened V by 0 bases and J by 8 bases, and 31 bases separated the two germline ends. Germline V gene data show CDR1 as GTSNPN and CDR2 as SVGIG (reference sequence).

The chain uses TRBV18 and TRBJ2-7; possible D gene TRBD1, 6 bases. V dropped 3 bases and J dropped 2 bases, with 20 bases sitting between them. CDR1 KGHSH and CDR2 LQKENI come from the germline V gene. This CDR3 is built from 17 residues. The CDR3 region has the DNA TGTGCCAGCTCACCCCCACGCGCCAGGACAGCTCCCTACGAGCAGTACTTC. It encodes CASSPPRARTAPYEQYF.

This clonotype was recorded a few times. Possible read error: a much larger clone is one base away. The V call is TRBV27, the J call TRBJ2-2; D gene unclear. V lost 5 bases and J lost 7, with 5 bases in between. This CDR3 comprises 11 residues. Germline V gene lookup returns CDR1 MNHEY and CDR2 SMNVEV (reference sequence). This CDR3 reads CASSRNGELFF. The CDR3 DNA follows: TGTGCCAGCAGTCGCAACGGGGAGCTGTTTTTT.

This clonotype was recorded many times. This rearrangement joins TRBV7-9 to TRBJ2-5; no clear D. Trimming shortened V by 5 bases and J by 0 bases, and 10 bases separated the two germline ends. CDR3 length equals 14 residues. CDR1 is SEHNR and CDR2 is FQNEAQ in the germline V gene (reference sequence). The CDR3 DNA reads TGTGCCAGCAGCCAGTCCGGTGACCAAGAGACCCAGTACTTC. Translated, it gives CASSQSGDQETQYF.

This clonotype was picked up many times. The rearrangement uses TRBV28 and TRBJ2-7; TRBD2 agrees at 13 bases. The CDR3 sequence is 14 residues long. V shed 4 bases and J 6 bases; nucleotides not matched to a gene: 3. Germline CDR1 reads MDHEN; CDR2 reads SYDVKM. The CDR3 loop reads CASSSGTSGIEQYF. The CDR3 DNA sequence: TGTGCCAGCAGTTCTGGGACTAGCGGGATCGAGCAGTACTTC.

The V call is TRBV7-3, the J call TRBJ2-2; D may be TRBD1 (8 bases). The germline V gene encodes CDR1 SGHTA and CDR2 FQGTGA. The CDR3 is made up of 16 amino acids. The V and J ends lost 4 bases and 6 bases respectively, with 18 bases between them. The CDR3 DNA reads as TGTGCCAGCAGCTCACAGGGGGGGACTAACGCCGGGGAGCTGTTTTTT. Amino acids: CASSSQGGTNAGELFF.

This clonotype was seen many times. This chain connects TRBV5-1 to TRBJ2-7, with D tentatively TRBD1 or TRBD2 (6 bases each). The germline V and J ends were trimmed by 3 bases and 2 bases, with 21 bases remaining between them. CDR1 is SGHRS and CDR2 is YFSETQ in the germline V gene. The CDR3 loop spans 17 amino acids. CDR3 residues: CASSSARGALLPYEQYF. CDR3 sequence (DNA): TGCGCCAGCAGCTCCGCGAGGGGGGCCCTCTTACCCTACGAGCAGTACTTC.

V usage is TRBV5-5 and J usage is TRBJ2-7; 10 nucleotides line up with TRBD2. The V segment lost 0 bases and the J segment 2 bases; nucleotides outside the gene matches: 5. CDR3 length: 16 residues. Per the germline V gene, CDR1 is SGHKS and CDR2 is YYEKEE (reference sequence). CDR3 region: CASSLALAGATYEQYF. In DNA form, the CDR3 reads TGTGCCAGCAGCTTGGCCCTAGCGGGGGCCACCTACGAGCAGTACTTC.

The chain uses TRBV27 and TRBJ2-1; 9 positions agree with TRBD2. The V and J ends lost 4 bases and 5 bases, in that order; junction bases with no gene match: 6. The CDR3 sequence is 15 residues long. Germline V lookup: CDR1 MNHEY, CDR2 SMNVEV (reference sequence). This CDR3 reads CASSSLAGINNEQFF. CDR3 sequence (DNA): TGTGCCAGCAGTTCTCTAGCGGGAATCAACAATGAGCAGTTCTTC.

The chain couples TRBV2 to TRBJ1-6, with D hard to call. CDR1 SNHLY and CDR2 FYNNEI come from the germline V gene. The CDR3 spans 12 residues. Trimming took 6 bases from V and 9 from J, leaving 9 bases between them. The CDR3 is CASRGERSPLHF. In DNA, the CDR3 is TGTGCCAGCAGGGGTGAACGTTCACCCCTCCACTTT.